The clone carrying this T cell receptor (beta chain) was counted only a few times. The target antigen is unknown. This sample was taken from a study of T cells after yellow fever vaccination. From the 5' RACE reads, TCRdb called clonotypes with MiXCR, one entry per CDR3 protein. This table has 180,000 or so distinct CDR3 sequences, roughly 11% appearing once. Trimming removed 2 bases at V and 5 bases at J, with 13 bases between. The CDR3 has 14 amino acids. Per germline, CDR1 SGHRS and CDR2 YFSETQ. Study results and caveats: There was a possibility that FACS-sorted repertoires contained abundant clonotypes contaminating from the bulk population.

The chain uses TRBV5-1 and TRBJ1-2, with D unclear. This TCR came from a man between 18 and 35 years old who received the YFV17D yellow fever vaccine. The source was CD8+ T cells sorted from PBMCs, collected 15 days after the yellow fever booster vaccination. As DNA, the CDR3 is TGCGCCAGCAGCTTTGAGTCGGTCTTATATGGCTACACCTTC. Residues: CASSFESVLYGYTF.